This is a list of T cell receptor beta chains from one sample in a study of T-cell reconstitution after alpha-beta-depleted transplantation in children. TCRdb recomputed calls from the PCR reads with MiXCR, one row per CDR3 protein. This table has around 420,000 distinct CDR3 sequences, roughly 17% appearing once. The sample consisted of PBMCs, mostly from graft donor cells, taken 360 days after TCRalphabeta/CD19-depleted stem cell transplant. Receptors were obtained from a boy under two years old who had a stem cell transplant for Wiskott-Aldrich syndrome, so the T cells may come from the graft donor. Each CDR3 is given with its conserved first and last residue. The D gene is left open where the match is weak. Not all rows give a size; the values are once, few, many and, for expanded clones, a class.

j_gene	d_gene	abundance	v_gene	CDR3aa	CDR3nt
TRBJ2-3	.	.	TRBV28	CASSSFLWGRSTDTQYF	TGTGCCAGCAGTTCATTCCTCTGGGGGCGAAGCACAGATACGCAGTATTTT
TRBJ1-1	.	.	TRBV5-1	CASSLAWRGQNTEAFF	TGCGCCAGCAGCTTGGCCTGGCGGGGACAGAACACTGAAGCTTTCTTT
TRBJ2-2	.	few	TRBV5-1	CASSLAQWDTGELFF	TGCGCCAGCAGCTTGGCCCAATGGGACACCGGGGAGCTGTTTTTT
TRBJ2-1	TRBD2	few	TRBV24-1	CATSGGGRPYNEQFF	TGTGCCACCAGTGGGGGGGGACGGCCATACAATGAGCAGTTCTTC
TRBJ2-7	.	once	TRBV6-2/TRBV6-3	CASNLQPWSYEQYF	TGTGCCAGCAATCTACAACCTTGGAGCTACGAGCAGTACTTC
TRBJ1-5	.	.	TRBV20-1	CSARIGNGKYQPQHF	TGCAGTGCGCGGATTGGGAACGGAAAGTATCAGCCCCAGCATTTT
TRBJ2-5	.	few	TRBV12-3/TRBV12-4	CASSPDRWLGMETQYF	TGTGCCAGCAGTCCCGACAGGTGGTTGGGGATGGAGACCCAGTACTTC
TRBJ1-5	.	.	TRBV12-3/TRBV12-4	CASSFAPLGPQHF	TGTGCCAGCAGTTTCGCCCCCCTGGGGCCCCAGCATTTT
TRBJ2-1	.	.	TRBV12-3/TRBV12-4	CASSYRRRSEDEQFF	TGTGCCAGCAGTTATAGGCGTCGGAGTGAGGATGAGCAGTTCTTC
TRBJ1-1	TRBD1	few	TRBV28	CASSLGQVQLTFF	TGTGCCAGCAGTCTAGGACAGGTCCAATTAACTTTCTTT
TRBJ2-5	.	many	TRBV7-8	CGSGVLQETQYF	TGTGGGTCAGGGGTTCTCCAAGAGACCCAGTACTTC
TRBJ2-2	TRBD2	once	TRBV12-3/TRBV12-4	CACSLAVLAGANTGELFF	TGTGCCTGCAGTTTAGCGGTCCTAGCGGGGGCGAACACCGGGGAGCTGTTTTTT
TRBJ2-4	TRBD2	few	TRBV7-8	CASSLRGGGPLLGKNIQYF	TGTGCCAGCAGCTTACGGGGGGGTGGGCCACTATTAGGCAAAAACATTCAGTACTTC
TRBJ1-3	TRBD1	few	TRBV7-9	CASKGTGAGNTIYF	TGTGCCAGCAAAGGAACAGGGGCCGGAAACACCATATATTTT
TRBJ2-1	TRBD2	.	TRBV6-1	CASSELGLAGAFSYNEQFF	TGTGCCAGCAGTGAGCTGGGACTAGCGGGGGCTTTCTCCTACAATGAGCAGTTCTTC
TRBJ2-3	.	.	TRBV15	CATSRTTFGTDTQYF	TGTGCCACCAGCAGAACCACCTTCGGAACAGATACGCAGTATTTT
TRBJ2-7	.	.	TRBV4-1	CASSQGVRALSPSEQYF	TGCGCCAGCAGCCAAGGTGTAAGAGCACTCTCTCCCTCCGAGCAGTACTTC
TRBJ2-5	.	.	TRBV7-9	CASSLGPETQYF	TGTGCCAGCAGCTTAGGACCGGAGACCCAGTACTTC
TRBJ2-4	.	.	TRBV6-2/TRBV6-3	CASSYLGALAKNIQYF	TGTGCCAGCAGTTATCTGGGGGCGCTAGCCAAAAACATTCAGTACTTC
TRBJ2-4	.	few	TRBV7-2	CASSLALGGTRNIQYF	TGTGCCAGCAGCTTAGCGCTGGGGGGAACCCGAAACATTCAGTACTTC
TRBJ1-1	.	few	TRBV29-1	CSVQPLDVRKKAFF	TGCAGCGTTCAACCTCTGGACGTGAGAAAGAAGGCTTTCTTT
TRBJ2-7	TRBD1	.	TRBV29-1	CSVEVTGAAYEQYF	TGCAGCGTTGAAGTAACAGGGGCAGCCTACGAGCAGTACTTC
TRBJ2-7	TRBD1	.	TRBV7-9	CASSSYRGQTYEQYF	TGTGCCAGCAGCTCGTACAGGGGGCAGACCTACGAGCAGTACTTC
TRBJ2-2	TRBD2	many	TRBV24-1	CATSDRRLATGELFF	TGTGCCACCAGTGATCGCCGACTAGCCACCGGGGAGCTGTTTTTT
TRBJ1-2	.	few	TRBV10-3	CAISADLNYGYTF	TGTGCCATCAGTGCGGACCTGAACTATGGCTACACCTTC
TRBJ2-5	.	few	TRBV28	CASSLSGRRIQETQYF	TGTGCCAGCAGTTTATCGGGCAGAAGAATCCAAGAGACCCAGTACTTC
TRBJ2-2	.	few	TRBV13	CASSLGGGLTGELFF	TGTGCCAGCAGCTTAGGAGGAGGACTCACCGGGGAGCTGTTTTTT
TRBJ2-5	.	.	TRBV5-6	CASSLMEAHRQETQYF	TGTGCCAGCAGCTTGATGGAGGCCCACCGCCAAGAGACCCAGTACTTC
TRBJ1-2	.	few	TRBV29-1	CSVEDQKGPDSNF	TGCAGCGTTGAAGATCAGAAGGGGCCTGATTCGAATTTC
TRBJ1-6	.	few	TRBV12-3/TRBV12-4	CASSRDPNSPLHF	TGTGCCAGCAGCCGGGACCCTAATTCACCCCTCCACTTT
TRBJ1-2	.	.	TRBV10-3	CAISDWGSTRGYTF	TGTGCCATCAGTGATTGGGGCTCCACTAGAGGCTACACCTTC
TRBJ1-5	.	few	TRBV6-2/TRBV6-3	CASSYFPGDQPQHF	TGTGCCAGCAGTTACTTTCCAGGGGATCAGCCCCAGCATTTT
TRBJ2-3	.	.	TRBV5-1	CASSPQGGAPGDTQYF	TGCGCCAGCAGCCCCCAGGGGGGGGCGCCGGGAGATACGCAGTATTTT
TRBJ2-2	TRBD1	.	TRBV7-2	CASSLGSFSGQGSGELFF	TGTGCCAGCAGCTTAGGCTCTTTTTCGGGACAGGGTTCCGGGGAGCTGTTTTTT
TRBJ1-4	.	few	TRBV29-1	CSVGLGEKLFF	TGCAGCGTTGGTTTAGGAGAAAAACTGTTTTTT
TRBJ2-1	TRBD2	few	TRBV29-1	CSVESGLADNEQFF	TGCAGCGTTGAATCGGGACTAGCCGACAATGAGCAGTTCTTC
TRBJ2-2	.	few	TRBV6-5	CASSYTGVGPDGELFF	TGTGCCAGCAGTTACACTGGCGTTGGGCCAGACGGGGAGCTGTTTTTT
TRBJ2-1	TRBD2	.	TRBV10-3	CAISEFLYAGEREQFF	TGTGCCATCAGTGAGTTCCTCTATGCGGGAGAGCGTGAGCAGTTCTTC
TRBJ2-7	.	few	TRBV12-3/TRBV12-4	CASSLTWHQQYF	TGTGCCAGCAGTTTAACGTGGCACCAGCAGTACTTC
TRBJ2-1	TRBD2	many	TRBV27	CASSSRLAGGVYNEQFF	TGTGCCAGCAGTTCCCGACTAGCGGGGGGGGTCTACAATGAGCAGTTCTTC
TRBJ2-3	TRBD2	few	TRBV27	CASSSVRGGYSTDTQYF	TGTGCCAGCAGTTCTGTTCGCGGGGGTTATAGCACAGATACGCAGTATTTT
TRBJ2-6	.	many	TRBV28	CASSFWFSGANVLTF	TGTGCCAGCAGTTTTTGGTTCTCTGGGGCCAACGTCCTGACTTTC
TRBJ2-5	.	.	TRBV18	CASSPGGRSQETQYF	TGTGCCAGCTCACCAGGAGGACGCTCCCAAGAGACCCAGTACTTC
TRBJ2-5	TRBD2	.	TRBV7-9	CASSLLGTGGHQETQYF	TGTGCCAGCAGCTTACTGGGGACGGGAGGCCACCAAGAGACCCAGTACTTC
TRBJ1-2	TRBD1	.	TRBV5-1	CASSLARGAAEGYTF	TGCGCCAGCAGCTTGGCCAGGGGGGCTGCGGAAGGCTACACCTTC
TRBJ2-5	.	few	TRBV10-3	CAISLGIGRRGEETQYF	TGTGCCATCAGTCTGGGGATCGGGAGAAGGGGGGAAGAGACCCAGTACTTC
TRBJ1-1	TRBD1	few	TRBV6-5	CASSQSTGLNTEAFF	TGTGCCAGCAGTCAATCGACAGGGTTGAACACTGAAGCTTTCTTT
TRBJ2-5	TRBD2	.	TRBV7-6	CASSRTSGGKLQETQYF	TGTGCCAGCAGCCGGACTAGCGGGGGAAAACTCCAAGAGACCCAGTACTTC
TRBJ2-3	TRBD2	many	TRBV6-1	CASSGYSSGGSSTDTQYF	TGTGCCAGCAGTGGGTATTCTAGCGGGGGGAGTAGCACAGATACGCAGTATTTT
TRBJ2-2	TRBD2	few	TRBV7-8	CASNFPAGGPNTGELFF	TGTGCCAGCAACTTCCCGGCGGGAGGGCCGAACACCGGGGAGCTGTTTTTT
TRBJ1-2	TRBD1	.	TRBV24-1	CATSARQGSRYGYTF	TGTGCCACCAGTGCCCGACAGGGTTCAAGATATGGCTACACCTTC
TRBJ2-5	.	many	TRBV12-3/TRBV12-4	CASSLKVETQYF	TGTGCCAGCAGTTTAAAAGTCGAGACCCAGTACTTC
TRBJ2-6	.	.	TRBV4-1	CASSPLGLNRLLPGANVLTF	TGCGCCAGCAGCCCTTTGGGGCTTAACAGGCTACTCCCTGGGGCCAACGTCCTGACTTTC